This TCR beta chain stems from a study of T cell responses to AZD1222 COVID-19 vaccine. Generated by immunoSEQ multiplex PCR, the TCRdb table keeps only in-frame clones and is missing some. The repertoire holds some 150,000 clones, with 90% to 95% as singletons. Germline values: CDR1 SGHAT, CDR2 FQDESV (reference sequence). V lost 6 bases to trimming and J lost 5 bases; unmatched junction nucleotides: 6. CDR3 length: 13 amino acids. This sequence originates from an adult in good health. The sequences come from peripheral blood, collected on day 0 of MenACWY control vaccination. The V call is TRBV11-1, the J call TRBJ1-2; 7 bases line up with TRBD1. CDR3 sequence (DNA): TGTGCCAGCAGACCGACAGGGTTATATGGCTACACCTTC. Amino acid sequence: CASRPTGLYGYTF.